The present T cell receptor beta chain was sequenced within a study of response to subunit inactivated influenza vaccine. Points from the study as a whole: Each seasonal influenza vaccination, the authors suggested, recruits few new T cells.

One entry per CDR3 protein, called by TCRdb with MiXCR from the RT-PCR reads. This table has about 480,000 distinct CDR3 sequences, under 15% appearing once. CDR1 SGHTA and CDR2 FQGNSA come from the germline V gene. CDR3 size: 15 residues. J was trimmed by 4 bases and V by 1 base; bases with no gene match: 6. This clonotype showed up just a few times. Its antigen is not known. The sample consisted of PBMCs from blood, taken roughly 47 days after vaccination. The chain employs TRBV7-2 and TRBJ2-5, with 7 bases identical to TRBD1. This TCR was recovered from a man aged 50-59 years who received an inactivated influenza vaccine. CDR3 amino acids: CASSLGDRELETQYF. DNA of the CDR3: TGTGCCAGCAGCTTAGGAGACAGGGAGTTAGAGACCCAGTACTTC.